The clone carrying this T cell receptor (beta chain) was seen repeatedly, ten times or more. This sample stems from a study of CD8+CD57+ T cells in acquired aplastic anemia. Study context: CD4+ reads averaged roughly 9.8 million in healthy donors.

CDR1 DFQATT and CDR2 SNEGSKA come from the germline V gene (reference sequence). The CDR3 sequence is 11 residues long. The ends were cut back, 4 bases at V and 5 bases at J, with 8 bases in the middle. It was genomic DNA that served as the template for profiling TCR beta VDJ and CDR3. TCRdb re-called the reads with MiXCR, one entry per CDR3 protein. The sample contains about 220,000 distinct CDR3 sequences, about a third of which appear only once. The TCR comes from a human donor in good health, serving as a control. The sample consisted of sorted CD4+, CD8+, or CD8+CD57+ T cells (not recorded which) from PBMCs. The chain couples TRBV20-1 to TRBJ2-5, with D hard to call. The CDR3 here is CSATPVETQYF. CDR3 nucleotide sequence: TGCAGTGCTACCCCGGTGGAGACCCAGTACTTC.